This is a list of T cell receptor beta chains from one sample in a study of T cell responses to AZD1222 COVID-19 vaccine. Some clones are missing from TCRdb's copy, which holds only in-frame ones; the method was immunoSEQ multiplex PCR. The data contain some 190,000 clones, approximately 94% of them singletons. Sequenced material: peripheral blood, taken 28 days after the second dose of the MenACWY control vaccine. Receptors originate from an adult who received the MenACWY meningococcal vaccine as a control. CDR3s include the opening cysteine and the closing phenylalanine or tryptophan. Each record gives: V gene, D gene, clone size, J gene, CDR3 DNA, CDR3 protein. D genes are given only for firm matches. A clone size is listed for some rows: how often the clone was seen (once, few, many), or a class if it is expanded.

>TRBV19|NA|NA|TRBJ2-7
TGTGCCAGTAGTCTACATCAAACCGGGACCTACGAGCAGTACTTC
CASSLHQTGTYEQYF
>TRBV6-6|NA|NA|TRBJ2-7
TGTGCCAGCAGGGAGACGGACGAGCAGTACTTC
CASRETDEQYF
>TRBV19|TRBD2|NA|TRBJ2-7
TGTGCCAGTAAGGGGCGGGAGTCCTCCTACGAGCAGTACTTC
CASKGRESSYEQYF
>TRBV9|NA|NA|TRBJ1-6
TGTGCCAGCAGCGTATGGGATACCGGTAATTCACCCCTCCACTTT
CASSVWDTGNSPLHF
>TRBV3-1/TRBV3-2|NA|NA|TRBJ2-3
TGTGCCAGCAGTCCAATTAACTTGGCAGATACGCAGTATTTT
CASSPINLADTQYF
>TRBV11-2|NA|once|TRBJ1-4
TGTGCCAGCAGCTTCGACGGGTCCCCATTGAAAAAACTGTTTTTT
CASSFDGSPLKKLFF
>TRBV7-8|NA|NA|TRBJ1-5
TGTGCCAGCAGCTTCTACAAGGGCCCGAAGGGCAATCAGCCCCAGCATTTT
CASSFYKGPKGNQPQHF
>TRBV7-2|NA|once|TRBJ2-4
TGTGCCAGCAGCTTAGCGGGGGCCGGGGACATTCAGTACTTC
CASSLAGAGDIQYF
>TRBV19|TRBD2|few|TRBJ2-3
TGTGCCAGCTCCCGGGACTATTCTAGCACAGATACGCAGTATTTT
CASSRDYSSTDTQYF
>TRBV27|NA|once|TRBJ1-6
TGTGCCAGCAGTTTACGCGAGACCGGGCCCCTCCACTTT
CASSLRETGPLHF
>TRBV30|NA|once|TRBJ1-1
TGTGCCTGGAGCCGGGCCCCTGAAGCTTTCTTT
CAWSRAPEAFF
>TRBV27|NA|NA|TRBJ1-1
TGTGCCAGCGGTTCCCCGGGCACTGAAGCTTTCTTT
CASGSPGTEAFF
>TRBV9|NA|NA|TRBJ2-1
TGTGCCAGCAGCGTAGTGGGGGGAGTAGACTCCTACAATGAGCAGTTCTTC
CASSVVGGVDSYNEQFF
>TRBV6-4|NA|NA|TRBJ2-2
TGTGCCAGCAGTGTGTCAGACGACACCGGGGAGCTGTTTTTT
CASSVSDDTGELFF
>TRBV30|NA|NA|TRBJ1-1
TGTGCCTGGAGTTTGGGGATGAACACTGAAGCTTTCTTT
CAWSLGMNTEAFF
>TRBV6-6|NA|NA|TRBJ1-2
TGTGCCAGCAGTCCCCCGGGCCTCGAAGGGGATGGCTATGGCTACACCTTC
CASSPPGLEGDGYGYTF
>TRBV30|NA|NA|TRBJ1-1
TGTGCCTGGAGGTACGCGGGGGGAACAGCTTTCTTT
CAWRYAGGTAFF
>TRBV7-6|NA|NA|TRBJ2-1
TGTGCCAGCAGCTCCCGGGACGACGCATACAATGAGCAGTTCTTC
CASSSRDDAYNEQFF
>TRBV7-9|NA|NA|TRBJ1-2
TGTGCCAGCAGCTTGGACCGGCCCTCGGAGGGCTACACCTTC
CASSLDRPSEGYTF
>TRBV11-3|NA|NA|TRBJ2-7
TGTGCCAGCAGCTTAGTTAGTGGGGGCGAGCAGTACTTC
CASSLVSGGEQYF
>TRBV27|NA|NA|TRBJ1-5
TGTGCCAGCAGTCCGGGGTCTGGGGGGGGATATCAGCCCCAGCATTTT
CASSPGSGGGYQPQHF
>TRBV15|TRBD1|NA|TRBJ1-6
TGTGCCACCAGCTGGGAGACAGGGGGTCCTTTTGTTAATTCACCCCTCCACTTT
CATSWETGGPFVNSPLHF